This entry features one TCR beta chain sequence. Its specificity is not known. Original analysis: Filtering differed, since immunoSEQ gave only junction sequences and no quality scores. Produced via immunoSEQ multiplex PCR; TCRdb's table is partial and in-frame only. V, J and clone size were drawn from that table, and D and trimming were deduced from the DNA. Here the sample spans about 2.4 million clones, just over 90% being singletons. This entry is derived from a study of shared clonotypes between healthy human individuals. The CDR3 is 15 amino acids. Germline lookup yields CDR1 SGDLS and CDR2 YYNGEE. V was trimmed by 0 bases and J by 4 bases, leaving 12 bases between them. Findings and limits, study-wide: How much donors shared clonotypes was expected to be affected by sequencing depth. What naive subsets generally showed was a larger estimated richness than memory subsets showed. With few donors, the genetic and exposure-history diversity represented was limited.

This chain joins TRBV9 and TRBJ2-3; D perhaps matches TRBD1 (7 bases). The sequenced sample consisted of naive CD4+ T cells sorted from blood. Subset noted: CD45RA+ positively selected. This TCR was recovered from a man aged 18 to 35 in good health. CDR3 region: CASSVEGRGADTQYF. The CDR3 coding sequence is TGTGCCAGCAGCGTAGAAGGCAGGGGGGCAGATACGCAGTATTTT.